This TCR beta chain is from a study of a mutant IDH1 vaccine in newly diagnosed glioma. There are 16 residues in the CDR3. The V gene's germline CDR1 is LNHNV and CDR2 YYDKDF (reference sequence). V dropped 1 base and J dropped 7 bases, with 17 bases sitting between them. Details on this clone: The antigen is undetermined.

Stated time point: week 5, during vaccination. One vaccine dose held 300 ug of mutant IDH1 20-mer peptide and came with topical imiquimod. Every donor had a new WHO grade 3 or 4 astrocytoma that was IDH1-mutant, with loss of nuclear ATRX. TCRdb keeps only in-frame clones here, not all; method: immunoSEQ multiplex PCR. Of approximately 80,000 clones listed, about 91% are singletons. This chain connects TRBV15 to TRBJ2-1, with TRBD1 as a possible D gene (6 bases). The source material was PBMCs, sampled from a glioma patient whose treatment included an IDH1 peptide vaccine. This clonotype was obtained from a woman aged 45-60 years with glioma. The CDR3 protein is CATSRVGRGDGNEQFF. The CDR3 nucleotides read TGTGCCACCAGCAGAGTGGGCAGGGGAGACGGGAATGAGCAGTTCTTC.